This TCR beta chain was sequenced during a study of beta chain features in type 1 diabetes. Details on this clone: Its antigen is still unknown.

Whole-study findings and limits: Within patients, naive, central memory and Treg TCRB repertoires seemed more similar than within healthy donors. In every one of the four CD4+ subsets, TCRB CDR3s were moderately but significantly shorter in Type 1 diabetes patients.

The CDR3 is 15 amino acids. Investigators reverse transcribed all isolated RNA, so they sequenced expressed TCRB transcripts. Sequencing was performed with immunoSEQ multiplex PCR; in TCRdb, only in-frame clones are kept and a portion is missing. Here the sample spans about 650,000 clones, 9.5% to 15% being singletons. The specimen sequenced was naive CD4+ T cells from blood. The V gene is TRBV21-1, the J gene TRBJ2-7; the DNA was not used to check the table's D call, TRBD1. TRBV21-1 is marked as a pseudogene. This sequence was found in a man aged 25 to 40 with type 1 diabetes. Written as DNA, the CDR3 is TGTGCCAGCAGCAACCGGGGACAGGGATGCCACGAGCAGTACTTC. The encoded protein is CASSNRGQGCHEQYF.